One and the same sample provided the 26 T cell receptor beta chains below, sequenced in a study of blood T cell repertoires in COVID-19. Method: immunoSEQ multiplex PCR; TCRdb's copy keeps in-frame clones and lacks some. The data contain roughly 150,000 clones, about 80% of them singletons. The sample taken for sequencing was peripheral blood. Receptors were obtained from a man aged 70-80 years who had recovered from COVID-19.

The gene calls are TRBV9 and TRBJ2-1, with TRBD2 matching 10 bases. Germline values: CDR1 SGDLS, CDR2 YYNGEE. The CDR3 is 14 amino acids. J was trimmed by 6 bases and V by 7 bases; bases with no gene match: 7. CDR3 nucleotide sequence: TGTGCCAGCCGAGGGGGACTAGCGACCAATGAGCAGTTCTTC. Translating it yields CASRGGLATNEQFF.

V and J are TRBV6-1 and TRBJ2-7; 13 bases align to TRBD2. The V segment lost 4 bases and the J segment 2 bases; nucleotides outside the gene matches: 8. CDR1 and CDR2 (germline): MNHNS, SASEGT. This CDR3 is built from 17 residues. The CDR3 bases are TGTGCCAGCAGTGCCTCCGGGACTAGCGGGAACACCTACGAGCAGTACTTC. This translates into CASSASGTSGNTYEQYF.

The rearrangement uses TRBV7-3 and TRBJ2-3, with unresolved D. V was clipped by 4 bases and J by 0 bases, with 5 bases between them. Germline V gene data show CDR1 as SGHTA and CDR2 as FQGTGA. The CDR3 length is 13 residues. CDR3 sequence (DNA): TGTGCCAGCAGCTCCTCTAGCACAGATACGCAGTATTTT. It translates to CASSSSSTDTQYF.

This clone appeared a few times. The J gene is TRBJ2-5, the V gene TRBV18, with TRBD1 as a possible D gene (6 bases). The V gene lost 6 bases and the J gene lost 4 bases, with 15 bases spanning the gap. Looked up from germline, CDR1 is KGHSH and CDR2 is LQKENI. The CDR3 has 14 residues. CDR3 coding DNA: TGTGCCAGCTCCCCCGGACAGATGATAGAGACCCAGTACTTC. Protein: CASSPGQMIETQYF.

This clone has only a few counts. V gene TRBV5-4 combines with J gene TRBJ2-1; 10 nucleotides match TRBD2. The V gene's germline CDR1 is SGHNT and CDR2 YYREEE (reference sequence). Trimming at V came to 4 bases and at J to 5 bases, leaving 6 bases not matched to a gene. The CDR3 has 15 amino acids. The CDR3 DNA sequence: TGTGCCAGCAGCCCGACTAGCGGGTTAAACAATGAGCAGTTCTTC. Translated, it gives CASSPTSGLNNEQFF. Full variable domain (outside the CDR3, taken from reference TRBV5-4 and TRBJ2-1): ETGVTQSPTHLIKTRGQQVTLRCSSQSGHNTVSWYQQALGQGPQFIFQYYREEENGRGNFPPRFSGLQFPNYSSELNVNALELDDSALYLCASSPTSGLNNEQFFGPGTRLTVL.

This clone was counted a single time. This sequence joins TRBV9 and TRBJ2-3; 13 nucleotides align to TRBD2. V lost 3 bases, J lost 2 bases, and 3 bases stayed unmatched. The CDR3 is 16 amino acids. The V gene's germline CDR1 is SGDLS and CDR2 YYNGEE. The DNA of the CDR3 is TGTGCCAGCAGCGGGGGACTAGCGGGACTCACAGATACGCAGTATTTT. The encoded protein is CASSGGLAGLTDTQYF.

V and J are TRBV29-1 and TRBJ2-1, with TRBD2 as a possible D gene (6 bases). Deletions cut 1 base from V and 3 bases from J, with 13 bases between. Looked up from germline, CDR1 is SQVTM and CDR2 is ANQGSEA. This CDR3 has 15 residues. The CDR3 region has the DNA TGCAGCGTTGAAGGAGGAGGGAGGAGCTACAATGAGCAGTTCTTC. Its translation is CSVEGGGRSYNEQFF.

The sample holds a few counts of this clone. The V and J genes are TRBV5-1 and TRBJ2-3; possibly TRBD1 for D (6 bases). This CDR3 region has 16 residues. Germline CDR1 reads SGHRS; CDR2 reads YFSETQ. V lost 4 bases, J lost 1 base, and 16 bases lay in between. The CDR3: CASSPGQSLGTDTQYF. In DNA, the CDR3 is TGCGCCAGCAGCCCAGGACAGTCGTTGGGCACAGATACGCAGTATTTT.

This clone was detected once. The chain uses TRBV6-5 and TRBJ2-5, with 10 nucleotides matching TRBD2. The V gene end was trimmed by 6 bases and the J gene end by 5 bases; junction bases not matched to a gene: 9. Germline V gene sequence: CDR1 MNHEY, CDR2 SVGAGI. This CDR3 is 15 amino acids long. Here the CDR3 reads CASSTPGLAYETQYF. The CDR3 coding sequence is TGTGCCAGCAGCACTCCGGGACTAGCGTACGAGACCCAGTACTTC.

The rearrangement links TRBV19 to TRBJ2-7; 10 nucleotides line up with TRBD1. Germline loops: CDR1 LNHDA, CDR2 SQIVND (reference sequence). The J segment lost 6 bases and the V segment lost 3 bases, leaving 8 bases of the junction unmatched. This CDR3 is built from 15 residues. CDR3 DNA: TGTGCCAGTAGTATCCTGGACAGGGGGTCTGGCGAGCAGTACTTC. Its protein product is CASSILDRGSGEQYF.

This chain links TRBV19 with TRBJ1-1; weak D call: TRBD1 (6 bases). The CDR3 covers 16 residues. Per the germline V gene, CDR1 is LNHDA and CDR2 is SQIVND (reference sequence). Trimming took 7 bases from V and 2 from J, leaving 20 bases between them. The CDR3 sequence: CASTPIQGQGNTEAFF. The CDR3 DNA is TGTGCCAGTACCCCTATACAGGGCCAGGGAAACACTGAAGCTTTCTTT.

The chain is built from TRBV28 and TRBJ2-7, with a possible D match to TRBD2 (6 bases). Germline CDR1 is MDHEN and CDR2 is SYDVKM. The CDR3 runs to 12 residues. Deletions cut 5 bases from V and 6 bases from J, with 11 bases between. The CDR3 nucleotides read TGTGCCAGCAGTCACGGGAGAACCGAGCAGTACTTC. Protein: CASSHGRTEQYF.

The chain combines TRBV18 with TRBJ2-3, with TRBD2 identical over 9 bases. The V gene's germline CDR1 is KGHSH and CDR2 LQKENI. Trimming removed 1 base from V and 1 base from J; junction bases left unmatched: 3. The CDR3 has 16 amino acids. The CDR3: CASSPRLAGGTDTQYF. CDR3 DNA: TGTGCCAGCTCACCACGTTTAGCGGGGGGCACAGATACGCAGTATTTT.

The V and J genes are TRBV6-2 or TRBV6-3 and TRBJ1-1; no clear D. V lost 6 bases to trimming and J lost 8 bases, with 19 bases between them. Per the germline V gene, CDR1 is MNHEY and CDR2 is SVGEGT. The CDR3 consists of 14 residues. The CDR3 region is CASSSPWTVSEAFF. CDR3 in DNA: TGTGCCAGCAGCTCCCCCTGGACTGTCTCGGAAGCTTTCTTT.

V is TRBV6-6 and J is TRBJ1-6; possible D gene TRBD1, 5 bases. The CDR3 is 14 residues long. Germline lookup yields CDR1 MNHNY and CDR2 SVGAGI (reference sequence). V was clipped by 10 bases and J by 5 bases, with 15 bases between them. CDR3: CATTLGVNNSPLHF. For the CDR3, the DNA is TGTGCCACCACCCTAGGGGTTAATAATTCACCCCTCCACTTT.

The chain couples TRBV5-6 to TRBJ1-1; no clear D. V gave up 4 bases and J gave up 2 bases, with 9 bases separating them. CDR1 and CDR2 (germline): SGHDT, YYEEEE. This CDR3 contains 13 residues. For the CDR3, the DNA is TGTGCCAGCAGCCCAAGACACAACACTGAAGCTTTCTTT. This sequence encodes CASSPRHNTEAFF.

This chain connects TRBV10-2 to TRBJ2-3; TRBD1 is a possible D gene (6 bases). CDR3 length equals 14 residues. V gave up 3 bases and J gave up 1 base, with 8 bases separating them. In germline, CDR1 is WSHSY, CDR2 SAAADI. For the CDR3, the DNA is TGCGCCAGCAGTGATCCAGGGGGCACAGATACGCAGTATTTT. It yields the protein CASSDPGGTDTQYF.

The chain couples TRBV7-2 to TRBJ1-2, with a tentative D call TRBD1 (6 bases). This CDR3 is 14 amino acids long. Trimming left V 0 bases short and J 8 bases short, with 13 bases between. Germline lookup yields CDR1 SGHTA and CDR2 FQGNSA. CDR3 coding DNA: TGTGCCAGCAGCTTAGCCGGGGGGGCAGGCGGCTACACCTTC. Translated, it gives CASSLAGGAGGYTF.

The chain recombines TRBV7-2 with TRBJ2-2; 7 bases map to TRBD1. The germline gives CDR1 SGHTA, CDR2 FQGNSA. The CDR3 is 16 amino acids. The junction had 7 bases not matched to a gene; V was cut back by 2 bases and J by 4 bases. CDR3 amino acids: CASSLRGTERTGELFF. CDR3 DNA sequence: TGTGCCAGCAGCTTACGTGGGACAGAGCGCACCGGGGAGCTGTTTTTT.

The chain joins TRBV5-4 to TRBJ2-4; D might be TRBD2 (6 bases). Looked up from germline, CDR1 is SGHNT and CDR2 is YYREEE (reference sequence). The V and J ends lost 2 bases and 0 bases respectively, with 9 bases between them. CDR3 size: 15 residues. CDR3 sequence reads: CASSFSGLAKNIQYF. In DNA form, the CDR3 reads TGTGCCAGCAGCTTTTCGGGACTAGCCAAAAACATTCAGTACTTC.

This clone was detected a few times. The chain links TRBV5-4 to TRBJ1-6, with D unclear. V lost 4 bases, J lost 6 bases, and 17 bases lay in between. There are 16 residues in the CDR3. The germline V gene encodes CDR1 SGHNT and CDR2 YYREEE (reference sequence). CDR3 nucleotides: TGTGCCAGCAGCCCCGCACTGAGGGAGGCTAATTCACCCCTCCACTTT. Protein product: CASSPALREANSPLHF. Filled out from reference TRBV5-4 and TRBJ1-6, the complete variable domain reads ETGVTQSPTHLIKTRGQQVTLRCSSQSGHNTVSWYQQALGQGPQFIFQYYREEENGRGNFPPRFSGLQFPNYSSELNVNALELDDSALYLCASSPALREANSPLHFGNGTRLTVT.

V is TRBV7-9 and J is TRBJ1-1, with D perhaps matching TRBD1 (6 bases). The CDR3 is made up of 15 amino acids. V was trimmed by 1 base and J by 5 bases, leaving 14 bases between them. CDR1 SEHNR and CDR2 FQNEAQ come from the germline V gene (reference sequence). The CDR3 coding sequence is TGTGCCAGCAGCTTAGAGTCCAGGGGTGGGACTGAAGCTTTCTTT. It yields the protein CASSLESRGGTEAFF.

The genes are TRBV9 and TRBJ2-5, with 7 bases identical to TRBD1. CDR1 SGDLS and CDR2 YYNGEE come from the germline V gene. Trimming took 0 bases from V and 2 from J; bases not matched to a gene: 4. The CDR3 consists of 15 residues. The CDR3 is CASSVGPTGQETQYF. DNA of the CDR3: TGTGCCAGCAGCGTAGGCCCGACAGGGCAAGAGACCCAGTACTTC.

The J gene is TRBJ2-1, the V gene TRBV3-1 (or the pseudogene TRBV3-2); the match to TRBD2 covers 10 bases. V gave up 1 base and J gave up 6 bases; unmatched junction bases: 6. The CDR3 has 16 residues. CDR1 LGHDT and CDR2 YNNKEL come from the germline V gene (reference sequence). This CDR3 reads CASSQGSGRALNEQFF. DNA of the CDR3: TGTGCCAGCAGCCAAGGCAGCGGGAGGGCCCTCAATGAGCAGTTCTTC.

As DNA, the CDR3 is TGTGCCAGCAGTTGGACAGCTCCCACTGAAGCTTTCTTT. It codes for CASSWTAPTEAFF. V is TRBV28 and J is TRBJ1-1; a weak D match, TRBD1 (6 bases). Germline V CDR1 and CDR2: MDHEN, SYDVKM. V was trimmed by 4 bases and J by 4 bases, leaving 10 bases between them. The CDR3 is 13 amino acids.

The chain couples TRBV28 to TRBJ2-1; 9 bases map to TRBD1. The CDR3 totals 15 residues. Germline V lookup: CDR1 MDHEN, CDR2 SYDVKM. Trimming at V came to 1 base and at J to 6 bases, leaving 4 bases not matched to a gene. The CDR3: CASSLSGTGSNEQFF. In DNA form, the CDR3 reads TGTGCCAGCAGTTTATCAGGGACAGGGAGCAATGAGCAGTTCTTC.